This T cell receptor beta chain was sequenced during a study of blood T cell repertoires in COVID-19. The cohort comprised adults aged about 18 to 100 years residing in about two dozen US areas. The method was immunoSEQ multiplex PCR; TCRdb's version includes in-frame clones alone and lacks a portion of them. The sample consists of around 160,000 clones, 84% of them appearing once. The CDR3 consists of 18 residues. Looked up from germline, CDR1 is LGHDT and CDR2 is YNNKEL (reference sequence). Trimming at V came to 0 bases and at J to 0 bases, leaving 3 bases not matched to a gene. The receptor's source is a woman aged 45-60 years who had been exposed to COVID-19. The chain carries TRBV3-1 (or the pseudogene TRBV3-2) and TRBJ1-5; 12 bases are shared with TRBD1. Sequencing input: PBMCs or T cells enriched from blood (not recorded which). The DNA of the CDR3 is TGTGCCAGCAGCCAAGAACAGGGACAGGGGGCTAGCAATCAGCCCCAGCATTTT. It is translated as CASSQEQGQGASNQPQHF.